What follows describes a single TCR beta chain. Its antigen remains unknown. CDR3 length: 15 residues. Germline-derived CDR1 and CDR2 are MNHEY and SVGAGI. V gave up 5 bases and J gave up 3 bases; unmatched junction bases: 3. Time point here: week 11, during vaccination. A 20-mer mutant IDH1 peptide at 300 ug was injected subcutaneously with topical imiquimod. TCRdb keeps only in-frame clones here, not all; method: immunoSEQ multiplex PCR. The sample carries 35,000 to 45,000 clones, 80% recorded once. The data stem from a study of a mutant IDH1 vaccine in newly diagnosed glioma. About the research overall: Therapy received beforehand was radiotherapy, temozolomide, or both, with most patients given both.

Findings and limits, study-wide: Pseudoprogression apparently lacked any relation to changes in top peripheral T cell clonotypes.

The material was peripheral blood mononuclear cells (PBMCs), obtained from a glioma patient whose treatment included an IDH1 peptide vaccine. The sequence came from a woman aged 25 to 39 with glioma. Some clones in this sample may be carry-over from other donors' samples. The genes are TRBV6-5 and TRBJ2-1; TRBD2 matches 11 bases. Here the CDR3 reads CASSPGLAGYNEQFF. DNA of the CDR3: TGTGCCAGCAGTCCTGGACTAGCGGGCTACAATGAGCAGTTCTTC.